This T cell receptor (beta chain) emerged from a study of shared clonotypes between healthy human individuals. About the research overall: A donor's plate count was three for CD4 naive and three for CD4 memory; CD8 naive had two and CD8 memory one.

As concerns this clone: Its target is not known.

CDR1 GTSNPN and CDR2 SVGIG come from the germline V gene (reference sequence). The CDR3 spans 15 residues. Trimming removed 0 bases at V and 8 bases at J, with 18 bases between. Study results and limitations: Lower generation probabilities were found for non-shared clonotypes than for those shared by all four donors. Clonotype sharing among donors was expected to depend on sequencing depth.

At a deep level, the assay was run. Libraries were prepared by immunoSEQ multiplex PCR; TCRdb keeps only in-frame clonotypes and omits some of them. The sample lists about 1.5 million clones; approximately 97% were seen once. The TCR comes from a man in his thirties or forties in good health. The sample was naive CD4+ T cells sorted from blood. Regarding subset: CD45RA+ positively selected. The chain carries TRBV30 and TRBJ2-3, with D perhaps being TRBD1 or TRBD2 (5 bases each). As DNA, the CDR3 is TGTGCCTGGAGTGTGGGGACCCGGGCTGGGAGTACGCAGTATTTT. Amino acids: CAWSVGTRAGSTQYF.